A selection of T cell receptor beta chains follows, all from one sample in a study of technical replicates of blood from a few donors. Sequencing was performed with immunoSEQ multiplex PCR; in TCRdb, only in-frame clones are kept and a portion is missing. The sample has some 13,000 clones, 80% to 85% seen once. The specimen sequenced was PBMCs. The receptors here all came from a human donor in good health. CDR3s include the opening cysteine and the closing phenylalanine or tryptophan. A D gene is named only where the DNA matches it firmly. The size of a clone is reported for some rows only, either as once, few or many, or as a class for expanded clones.

J gene	V gene	D gene	CDR3 length	clone size	CDR3 protein	CDR3 DNA
TRBJ1-2	TRBV5-1	TRBD1	14	-	CASSPGQERDGYTF	TGCGCCAGCAGCCCGGGACAGGAAAGGGACGGCTACACCTTC
TRBJ1-1	TRBV6-5	TRBD1	15	-	CASSYKGQGISEAFF	TGTGCCAGCAGTTACAAGGGACAGGGGATTAGTGAAGCTTTCTTT
TRBJ1-3	TRBV6-5	TRBD1	14	-	CASSYDRAGNTIYF	TGTGCCAGCAGTTACGACAGGGCGGGAAACACCATATATTTT
TRBJ2-2	TRBV4-2	TRBD1	18	-	CASSQDAGTGLVAGELFF	TGTGCCAGCAGCCAAGATGCCGGGACAGGGCTAGTCGCCGGGGAGCTGTTTTTT
TRBJ1-1	TRBV6-5	TRBD1	14	-	CASSSTGGVSEAFF	TGTGCCAGCAGCTCGACAGGGGGAGTTTCTGAAGCTTTCTTT
TRBJ2-6	TRBV15	-	15	-	CATSRVSSGANVLTF	TGTGCCACCAGCAGAGTGAGCTCTGGGGCCAACGTCCTGACTTTC
TRBJ1-3	TRBV5-4	TRBD1	15	-	CASSIQGEAGNTIYF	TGTGCCAGCAGCATTCAGGGGGAAGCTGGAAACACCATATATTTT
TRBJ1-2	TRBV2	TRBD1	14	few	CASSGQGAAYGYTF	TGTGCCAGCAGTGGACAGGGGGCTGCCTATGGCTACACCTTC
TRBJ2-7	TRBV5-6	TRBD2	15	once	CASSLPGLAGDEQYF	TGTGCCAGCAGCTTGCCGGGCCTAGCGGGAGACGAGCAGTACTTC
TRBJ1-2	TRBV7-3	TRBD1	13	once	CASSLGTDYGYTF	TGTGCCAGCAGCTTAGGGACAGACTATGGCTACACCTTC
TRBJ2-3	TRBV4-1	-	18	-	CASSQDMVNSPSTDTQYF	TGCGCCAGCAGCCAAGACATGGTGAACTCCCCTAGCACAGATACGCAGTATTTT
TRBJ2-7	TRBV27	TRBD2	15	few	CASSWSGMSSYEQYF	TGTGCCAGCAGTTGGAGCGGGATGAGCTCCTACGAGCAGTACTTC
TRBJ2-5	TRBV7-2	-	17	-	CASSLYPNVGGMETQYF	TGTGCCAGCAGCTTATACCCGAATGTTGGAGGGATGGAGACCCAGTACTTC
TRBJ2-5	TRBV9	TRBD2	17	-	CASSPRGVAGGRETQYF	TGTGCCAGCAGCCCCCGAGGCGTTGCGGGAGGAAGGGAGACCCAGTACTTC
TRBJ2-6	TRBV7-9	TRBD1	18	once	CASSPGTGSPSGANVLTF	TGTGCCAGCAGCCCCGGGACAGGCTCCCCCTCTGGGGCCAACGTCCTGACTTTC
TRBJ2-1	TRBV5-8	TRBD2	14	-	CASSRRREAPSRLF	TGTGCCAGCAGCCGCCGGCGGGAGGCCCCGTCTAGGCTCTTC
TRBJ2-3	TRBV19	TRBD2	16	-	CGTGTSVSFRTDTQYF	TGTGGGACCGGGACTAGCGTAAGCTTCCGCACAGATACGCAGTATTTT
TRBJ2-3	TRBV11-3	-	16	-	CASSLGRDTFTDTQYF	TGTGCCAGCAGCTTAGGCCGGGACACATTCACAGATACGCAGTATTTT